This T cell receptor beta chain stems from a study of T cell responses to AZD1222 COVID-19 vaccine. Study results and caveats: Donor demographics were predominantly white British with a female majority; clonal diversity may be underestimated.

The V end was cut by 2 bases, the J end by 5 bases, with 7 bases between. Germline CDR1 LGHDT, CDR2 YNNKEL (reference sequence). CDR3 length: 13 amino acids. About this clone itself: Its antigen is as yet unknown.

Method: immunoSEQ multiplex PCR; TCRdb's copy keeps in-frame clones and lacks some. The sample contains around 160,000 clones, approximately 90% of which appear only once. This TCR derives from an adult in good health. The chain is built from TRBV3-1 (or the pseudogene TRBV3-2) and TRBJ2-1; the D is unclear. This specimen consisted of peripheral blood, obtained on day 0 of AZD1222 vaccination. CDR3 bases: TGTGCCAGCAGCCAAACGCGGCACAATGAGCAGTTCTTC. As protein: CASSQTRHNEQFF.